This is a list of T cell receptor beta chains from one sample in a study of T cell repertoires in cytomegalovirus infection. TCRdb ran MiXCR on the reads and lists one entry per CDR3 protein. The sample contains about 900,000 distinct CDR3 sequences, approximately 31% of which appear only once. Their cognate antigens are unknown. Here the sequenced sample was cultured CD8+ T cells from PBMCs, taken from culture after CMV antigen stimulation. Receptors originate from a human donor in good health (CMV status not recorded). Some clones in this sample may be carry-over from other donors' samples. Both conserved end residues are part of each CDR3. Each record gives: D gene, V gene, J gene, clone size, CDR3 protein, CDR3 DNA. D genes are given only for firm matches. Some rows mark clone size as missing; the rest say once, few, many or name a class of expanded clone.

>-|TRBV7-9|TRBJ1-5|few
CASSSADYSNQPQHF
TGTGCCAGCAGCTCAGCCGATTATAGCAATCAGCCCCAGCATTTT
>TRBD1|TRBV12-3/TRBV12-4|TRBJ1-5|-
CASSLGTGPYF
TGTGCCAGCAGTTTAGGGACAGGACCCTATTTT
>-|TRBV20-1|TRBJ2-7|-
CSAYAGTGYEQYF
TGCAGTGCCTACGCCGGGACGGGCTACGAGCAGTACTTC
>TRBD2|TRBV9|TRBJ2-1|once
CASSVALTGGINEQFF
TGTGCCAGCAGCGTAGCTTTGACGGGGGGGATCAATGAGCAGTTCTTC
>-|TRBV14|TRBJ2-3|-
CASKGVPKPLDTQYF
TGTGCCAGCAAAGGGGTTCCGAAACCCTTAGATACGCAGTATTTT
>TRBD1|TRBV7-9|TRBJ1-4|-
CASSLWGQGPEKLFF
TGTGCCAGCAGCTTGTGGGGACAGGGGCCTGAAAAACTGTTTTTT
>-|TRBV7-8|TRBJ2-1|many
CASSLGLTYNEQFF
TGTGCCAGCAGCCTCGGACTTACCTACAATGAGCAGTTCTTC
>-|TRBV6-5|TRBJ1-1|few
CASSYGTFPNEAFF
TGTGCCAGCAGTTACGGAACATTTCCGAATGAAGCTTTCTTT
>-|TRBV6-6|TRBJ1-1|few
CASGGDTEAFF
TGTGCCAGCGGCGGGGACACTGAAGCTTTCTTT
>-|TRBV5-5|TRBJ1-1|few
CASSPFLGSEAFF
TGTGCCAGCAGCCCGTTCTTGGGCAGTGAGGCTTTCTTT
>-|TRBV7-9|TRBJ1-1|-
CVSSLRNTEAFF
TGTGTCAGCAGCTTAAGAAACACTGAAGCTTTCTTT
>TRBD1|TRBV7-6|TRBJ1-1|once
CASSLTFDREAFF
TGTGCCAGCAGCTTAACATTCGACAGGGAGGCTTTCTTT
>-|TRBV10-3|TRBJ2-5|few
CAISELTHRAETQYF
TGTGCCATCAGTGAGTTGACCCACCGAGCAGAGACCCAGTACTTC
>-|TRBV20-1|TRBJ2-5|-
CSARDLDWGTQETQYF
TGCAGTGCTAGAGACCTAGATTGGGGCACCCAAGAGACCCAGTACTTC
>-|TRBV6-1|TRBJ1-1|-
CASSEGGGDTEAFF
TGTGCCAGCAGTGAAGGTGGAGGCGACACTGAAGCTTTCTTT
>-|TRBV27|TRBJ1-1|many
CASSLIGGDTEAFF
TGTGCCAGCAGTTTGATTGGGGGAGACACTGAAGCTTTCTTT
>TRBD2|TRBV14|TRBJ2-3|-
CASSQDTSVHTQYF
TGTGCCAGCAGCCAAGATACTAGCGTGCATACGCAGTATTTT
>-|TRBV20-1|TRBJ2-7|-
CSATGGSPVTEQYF
TGCAGTGCTACCGGCGGCAGCCCTGTGACCGAGCAGTACTTC
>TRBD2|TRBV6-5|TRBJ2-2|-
CASTYSGAGELFF
TGTGCCAGCACCTATAGCGGGGCCGGGGAGCTGTTTTTT
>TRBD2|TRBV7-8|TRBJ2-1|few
CASSPGAGLVYEQFF
TGTGCCAGCAGCCCCGGTGCCGGACTAGTATATGAGCAGTTCTTC
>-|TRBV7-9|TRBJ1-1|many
CASSFGWAFF
TGTGCCAGCAGTTTTGGGTGGGCTTTCTTT
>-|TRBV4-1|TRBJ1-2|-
CASSQRGASGYGYTF
TGCGCCAGCAGCCAACGGGGGGCGAGCGGCTATGGCTACACCTTC
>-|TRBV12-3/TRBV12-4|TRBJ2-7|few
CASSWGTTYEQYF
TGTGCCAGCAGTTGGGGGACAACCTACGAGCAGTACTTC
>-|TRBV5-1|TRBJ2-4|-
CASSSPPGHGAAPQAKNIQYF
TGCGCCAGCAGCTCACCTCCTGGTCACGGGGCAGCCCCTCAAGCCAAAAACATTCAGTACTTC
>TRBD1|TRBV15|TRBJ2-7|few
CATSRGGTGTGSPYEQYF
TGTGCCACCAGCAGAGGGGGTACCGGGACAGGGTCGCCCTACGAGCAGTACTTC
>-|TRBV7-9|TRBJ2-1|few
CASSHGGRGHNEQFF
TGTGCCAGCAGTCATGGGGGCAGGGGCCACAATGAGCAGTTCTTC
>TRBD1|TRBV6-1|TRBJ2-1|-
CASSKFGTGNNEQFF
TGTGCCAGCAGTAAATTCGGGACAGGGAACAATGAGCAGTTCTTC
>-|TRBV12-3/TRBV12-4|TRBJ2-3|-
CASSLSYSTDTQYF
TGTGCCAGCAGTTTAAGTTACAGCACAGATACGCAGTATTTT
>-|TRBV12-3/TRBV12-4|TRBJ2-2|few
CASTLTGTPNTGELFF
TGTGCCAGCACCCTGACCGGGACCCCGAACACCGGGGAGCTGTTTTTT
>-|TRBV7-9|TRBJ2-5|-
CASSVGPNQETQYF
TGTGCCAGCAGCGTGGGACCGAACCAAGAGACCCAGTACTTC
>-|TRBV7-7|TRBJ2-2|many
CASSLHRDTGELFF
TGTGCTAGCAGCTTACACAGGGACACCGGGGAGCTGTTTTTT
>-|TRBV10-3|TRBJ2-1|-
CAIPAKAGNNEQFF
TGTGCCATCCCAGCAAAGGCGGGGAACAATGAGCAGTTCTTC
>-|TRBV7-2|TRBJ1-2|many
CATRDGTGRDYGYTF
TGTGCCACCAGGGACGGGACTGGGAGGGACTATGGCTACACCTTC
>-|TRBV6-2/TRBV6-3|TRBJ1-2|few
CASSSPETVKPYGYTF
TGTGCCAGCAGTTCGCCGGAGACCGTAAAACCCTATGGCTACACCTTC
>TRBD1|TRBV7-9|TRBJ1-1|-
CASSPTTGQGQGTFF
TGTGCCAGCAGCCCGACGACAGGGCAGGGTCAGGGGACTTTCTTT
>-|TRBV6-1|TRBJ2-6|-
CASSPTSLSGANVLTF
TGTGCCAGCAGTCCAACTTCCCTGAGTGGGGCCAACGTCCTGACTTTC
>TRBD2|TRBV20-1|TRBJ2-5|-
CSASPLGGGTVQETQYF
TGCAGTGCTAGTCCACTGGGGGGGGGGACGGTTCAAGAGACCCAGTACTTC
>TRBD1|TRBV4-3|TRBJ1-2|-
CASSQDPTGGYGYTF
TGCGCCAGCAGCCAAGACCCGACAGGGGGCTATGGCTACACCTTC
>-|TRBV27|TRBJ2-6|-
CASTNSFAADNVLTF
TGTGCCAGCACCAACTCGTTCGCGGCGGATAACGTCCTGACTTTC
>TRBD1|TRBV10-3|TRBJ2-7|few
CAIRTGRYEQYF
TGTGCCATACGGACAGGGCGATACGAGCAGTACTTC
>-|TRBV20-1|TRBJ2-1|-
CNLFPGARPNNEQFF
TGCAACCTCTTCCCCGGTGCCAGGCCGAACAATGAGCAGTTCTTC
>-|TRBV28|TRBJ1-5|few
CASSPGELDQPQHF
TGTGCCAGCAGTCCAGGGGAGTTGGATCAGCCCCAGCATTTT
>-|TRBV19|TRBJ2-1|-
CASRTQGYSYNGQFF
TGTGCCAGTAGAACACAGGGTTACTCCTACAATGGGCAGTTCTTC
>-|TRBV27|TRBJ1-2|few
CASSSNAGYYYGYTF
TGTGCCAGCAGTTCAAACGCGGGCTACTACTATGGCTACACCTTC